This is a list of T cell receptor beta chains from one sample in a study of Graves' ophthalmopathy and Graves' hyperthyroidism. TCRdb passed the multiplex PCR reads through MiXCR, listing each CDR3 protein once. The sample includes 650,000 to 800,000 distinct CDR3 sequences, more than 40% seen only once; the top ten take more than 2.5%. Sequencing was done on a sample of peripheral blood. These receptor sequences come from an adult man with Graves' ophthalmopathy. The CDR3 runs from the conserved cysteine through the conserved F or W. The D gene is left open where the match is weak. A clone size is listed for some rows: how often the clone was seen (once, few, many), or a class if it is expanded.

J	D	V	size	CDR3	DNA
TRBJ2-7	.	TRBV12-3/TRBV12-4	many	CASSVRESGGEQYF	TGTGCCAGCAGTGTCCGGGAGTCTGGCGGGGAGCAGTACTTC
TRBJ2-7	.	TRBV13	few	CASSLAGLASDYEQYF	TGTGCCAGCAGCCTCGCCGGGTTGGCGAGTGACTACGAGCAGTACTTC
TRBJ2-2	TRBD1	TRBV9	.	CASSFRDRGTGELFF	TGTGCCAGCAGCTTCCGGGACAGGGGCACCGGGGAGCTGTTTTTT
TRBJ1-2	.	TRBV4-3	few	CASSQDMGIGGYTF	TGCGCCAGCAGCCAAGATATGGGGATAGGTGGCTACACCTTC
TRBJ1-1	.	TRBV18	.	CASSPSIRNTEAFF	TGTGCCAGCTCCCCTTCCATACGTAACACTGAAGCTTTCTTT
TRBJ2-7	.	TRBV5-8	few	CASSQPGRGIYEQYF	TGTGCCAGCAGCCAACCGGGACGGGGGATCTACGAGCAGTACTTC
TRBJ1-2	TRBD1	TRBV12-3/TRBV12-4	many	CASSRTGATYGYTF	TGTGCCAGCAGTCGGACAGGGGCTACCTATGGCTACACCTTC
TRBJ1-5	TRBD1	TRBV10-3	many	CASSYSRPGGQPQHF	TGTGCCAGCAGTTACTCGAGGCCAGGGGGTCAGCCCCAGCATTTT
TRBJ1-6	.	TRBV20-1	many	CSARRVSSYNSPLHF	TGCAGTGCTAGAAGGGTCAGCTCCTATAATTCACCCCTCCACTTT
TRBJ2-2	.	TRBV4-3	.	CASSQDTSRTGELFF	TGCGCCAGCAGCCAGGATACATCGAGGACCGGGGAGCTGTTTTTT
TRBJ2-5	TRBD1	TRBV6-1	many	CASKTGQGLETQYF	TGTGCCAGCAAGACGGGACAGGGTCTAGAGACCCAGTACTTC
TRBJ1-1	.	TRBV20-1	.	CSPRQASFTEAFF	TGCAGTCCTCGACAGGCCTCGTTCACTGAAGCTTTCTTT
TRBJ2-7	.	TRBV7-2	.	CASSPGWPGRNEQYF	TGCGCCAGCAGCCCAGGGTGGCCGGGGCGGAACGAGCAGTACTTC
TRBJ1-6	TRBD1	TRBV19	many	CASSTQGIDSPLHF	TGTGCCAGTAGTACACAGGGGATCGATTCACCCCTCCACTTT
TRBJ2-7	.	TRBV7-3	many	CASSRGTSSEQYF	TGTGCCAGCAGCAGAGGGACTTCCTCCGAGCAGTACTTC
TRBJ2-7	TRBD2	TRBV7-2	.	CASSSYKTGTSGRSSYEQYF	TGTGCCAGCAGCTCATATAAGACCGGGACTAGCGGGCGGAGCTCCTACGAGCAGTACTTC
TRBJ1-1	.	TRBV5-5	.	CASSWDSVFGEAFF	TGTGCCAGCAGCTGGGACTCCGTTTTCGGGGAAGCTTTCTTT
TRBJ2-4	.	TRBV29-1	few	CSVYVVGVKNIQYF	TGCAGCGTTTATGTGGTCGGGGTCAAAAACATTCAGTACTTC
TRBJ2-7	TRBD2	TRBV5-8	few	CAFLAGGSEQYF	TGTGCCTTTCTAGCGGGAGGGAGTGAGCAGTACTTC
TRBJ1-2	.	TRBV20-1	many	CSARADGTSLCTF	TGCAGTGCTAGAGCTGATGGGACTTCCCTCTGCACCTTC
TRBJ1-6	.	TRBV29-1	many	CSVETGSPGSPLHF	TGCAGCGTTGAAACAGGGAGTCCGGGTTCACCCCTCCACTTT
TRBJ1-1	TRBD1	TRBV20-1	many	CSALPGQGANTEAFF	TGCAGTGCTCTTCCGGGACAGGGGGCGAACACTGAAGCTTTCTTT